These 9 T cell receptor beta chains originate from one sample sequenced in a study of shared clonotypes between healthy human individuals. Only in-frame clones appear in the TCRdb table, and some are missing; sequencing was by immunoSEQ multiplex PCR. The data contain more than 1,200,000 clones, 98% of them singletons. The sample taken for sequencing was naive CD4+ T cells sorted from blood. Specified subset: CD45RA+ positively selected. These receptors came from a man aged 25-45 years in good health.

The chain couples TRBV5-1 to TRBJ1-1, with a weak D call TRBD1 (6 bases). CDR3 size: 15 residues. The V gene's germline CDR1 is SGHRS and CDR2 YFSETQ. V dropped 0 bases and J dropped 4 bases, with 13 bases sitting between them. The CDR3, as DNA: TGCGCCAGCAGCTTGGTATCAGGGGTCGGCACTGAAGCTTTCTTT. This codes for CASSLVSGVGTEAFF. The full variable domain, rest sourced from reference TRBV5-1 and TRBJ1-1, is KAGVTQTPRYLIKTRGQQVTLSCSPISGHRSVSWYQQTPGQGLQFLFEYFSETQRNKGNFPGRFSGRQFSNSRSEMNVSTLELGDSALYLCASSLVSGVGTEAFFGQGTRLTVV.

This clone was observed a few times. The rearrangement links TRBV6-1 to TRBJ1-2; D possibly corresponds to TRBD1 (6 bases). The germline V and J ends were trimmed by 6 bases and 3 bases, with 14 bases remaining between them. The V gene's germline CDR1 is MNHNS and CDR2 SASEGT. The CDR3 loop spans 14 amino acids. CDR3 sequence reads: CASSHLDRHYGYTF. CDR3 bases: TGTGCCAGCAGCCACCTCGACAGGCACTATGGCTACACCTTC.

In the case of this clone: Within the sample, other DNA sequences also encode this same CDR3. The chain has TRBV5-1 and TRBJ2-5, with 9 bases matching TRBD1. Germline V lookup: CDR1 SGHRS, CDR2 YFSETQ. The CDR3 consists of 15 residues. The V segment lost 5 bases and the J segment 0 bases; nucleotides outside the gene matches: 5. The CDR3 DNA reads TGCGCCAGCAGTCTGGGACAGGGCAACCAAGAGACCCAGTACTTC. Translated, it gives CASSLGQGNQETQYF.

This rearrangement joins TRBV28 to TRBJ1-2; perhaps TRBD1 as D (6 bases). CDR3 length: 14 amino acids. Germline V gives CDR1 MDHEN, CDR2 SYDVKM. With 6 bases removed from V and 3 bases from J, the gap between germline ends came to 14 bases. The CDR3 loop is CASSPQGGDYGYTF. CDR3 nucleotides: TGTGCCAGCAGCCCACAGGGTGGAGACTATGGCTACACCTTC.

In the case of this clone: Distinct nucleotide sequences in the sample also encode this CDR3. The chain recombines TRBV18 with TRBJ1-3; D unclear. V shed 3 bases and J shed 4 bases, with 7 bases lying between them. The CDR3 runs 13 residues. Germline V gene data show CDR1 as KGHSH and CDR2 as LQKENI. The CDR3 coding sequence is TGTGCCAGCTCACCGGGAAGCGGAAACACCATATATTTT. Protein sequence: CASSPGSGNTIYF.

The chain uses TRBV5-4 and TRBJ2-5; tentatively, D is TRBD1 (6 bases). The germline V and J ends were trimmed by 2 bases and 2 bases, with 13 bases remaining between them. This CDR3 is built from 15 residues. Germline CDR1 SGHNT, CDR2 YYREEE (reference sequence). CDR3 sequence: CASSLGQRNQETQYF. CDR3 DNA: TGTGCCAGCAGCTTAGGACAGAGAAATCAAGAGACCCAGTACTTC. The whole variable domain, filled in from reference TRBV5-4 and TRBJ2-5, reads ETGVTQSPTHLIKTRGQQVTLRCSSQSGHNTVSWYQQALGQGPQFIFQYYREEENGRGNFPPRFSGLQFPNYSSELNVNALELDDSALYLCASSLGQRNQETQYFGPGTRLLVL.

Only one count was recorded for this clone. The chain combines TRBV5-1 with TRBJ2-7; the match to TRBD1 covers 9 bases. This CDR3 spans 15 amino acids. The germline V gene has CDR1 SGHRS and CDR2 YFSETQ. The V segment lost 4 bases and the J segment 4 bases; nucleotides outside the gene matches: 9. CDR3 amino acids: CASSAAPGQGYEQYF. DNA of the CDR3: TGCGCCAGCAGCGCGGCCCCGGGACAGGGATACGAGCAGTACTTC.

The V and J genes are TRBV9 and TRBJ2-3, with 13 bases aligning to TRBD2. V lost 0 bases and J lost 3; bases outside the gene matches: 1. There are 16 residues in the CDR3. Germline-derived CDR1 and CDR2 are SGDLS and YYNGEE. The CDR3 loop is CASSVATSGRTDTQYF. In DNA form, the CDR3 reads TGTGCCAGCAGCGTAGCGACTAGCGGGAGGACAGATACGCAGTATTTT.

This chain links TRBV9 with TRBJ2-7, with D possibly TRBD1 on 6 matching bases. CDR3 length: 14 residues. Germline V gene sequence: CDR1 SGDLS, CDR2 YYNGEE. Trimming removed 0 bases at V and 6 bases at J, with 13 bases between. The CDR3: CASSVAGDIREQYF. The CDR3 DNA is TGTGCCAGCAGCGTAGCTGGGGACATCCGCGAGCAGTACTTC.